This entry features one TCR beta chain sequence. This CDR3 comprises 13 residues. Germline values: CDR1 MNHNS, CDR2 SASEGT. V was pared by 7 bases and J by 7 bases, with 16 bases between. PCR employed 60 Vbeta and 13 Jbeta primers. Libraries were prepared by immunoSEQ multiplex PCR; TCRdb keeps only in-frame clonotypes and omits some of them. Seen here are about 200,000 clones, approximately 86% observed once, and the top ten hold 1% to 1.4%. The data were obtained in a study of cytomegalovirus exposure and HLA in healthy donors. The chain is built from TRBV6-1 and TRBJ2-5; D is possibly TRBD2 (5 bases). The TCR was taken from a boy aged 2 to 9 in good health and CMV-seronegative. The sequencing input was PBMCs. Written as DNA, the CDR3 is TGTGCCAGCACCGACGGGGTCCGTGGGACCCAGTACTTC. It translates to CASTDGVRGTQYF.